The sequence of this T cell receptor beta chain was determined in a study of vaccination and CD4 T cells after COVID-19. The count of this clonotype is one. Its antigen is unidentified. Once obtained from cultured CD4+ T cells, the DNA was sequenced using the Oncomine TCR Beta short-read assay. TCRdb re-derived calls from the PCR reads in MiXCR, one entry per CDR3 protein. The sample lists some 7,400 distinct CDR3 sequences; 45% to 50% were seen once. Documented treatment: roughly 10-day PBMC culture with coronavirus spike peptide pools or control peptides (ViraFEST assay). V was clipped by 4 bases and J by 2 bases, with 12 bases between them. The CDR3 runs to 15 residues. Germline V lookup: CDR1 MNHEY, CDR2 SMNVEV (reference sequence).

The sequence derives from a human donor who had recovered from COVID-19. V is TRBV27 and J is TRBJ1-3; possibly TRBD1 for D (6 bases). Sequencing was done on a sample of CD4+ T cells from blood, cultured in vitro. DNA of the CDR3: TGTGCCAGCAGTTCCAGGGGAGGCCCTGGAAACACCATATATTTT. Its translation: CASSSRGGPGNTIYF.